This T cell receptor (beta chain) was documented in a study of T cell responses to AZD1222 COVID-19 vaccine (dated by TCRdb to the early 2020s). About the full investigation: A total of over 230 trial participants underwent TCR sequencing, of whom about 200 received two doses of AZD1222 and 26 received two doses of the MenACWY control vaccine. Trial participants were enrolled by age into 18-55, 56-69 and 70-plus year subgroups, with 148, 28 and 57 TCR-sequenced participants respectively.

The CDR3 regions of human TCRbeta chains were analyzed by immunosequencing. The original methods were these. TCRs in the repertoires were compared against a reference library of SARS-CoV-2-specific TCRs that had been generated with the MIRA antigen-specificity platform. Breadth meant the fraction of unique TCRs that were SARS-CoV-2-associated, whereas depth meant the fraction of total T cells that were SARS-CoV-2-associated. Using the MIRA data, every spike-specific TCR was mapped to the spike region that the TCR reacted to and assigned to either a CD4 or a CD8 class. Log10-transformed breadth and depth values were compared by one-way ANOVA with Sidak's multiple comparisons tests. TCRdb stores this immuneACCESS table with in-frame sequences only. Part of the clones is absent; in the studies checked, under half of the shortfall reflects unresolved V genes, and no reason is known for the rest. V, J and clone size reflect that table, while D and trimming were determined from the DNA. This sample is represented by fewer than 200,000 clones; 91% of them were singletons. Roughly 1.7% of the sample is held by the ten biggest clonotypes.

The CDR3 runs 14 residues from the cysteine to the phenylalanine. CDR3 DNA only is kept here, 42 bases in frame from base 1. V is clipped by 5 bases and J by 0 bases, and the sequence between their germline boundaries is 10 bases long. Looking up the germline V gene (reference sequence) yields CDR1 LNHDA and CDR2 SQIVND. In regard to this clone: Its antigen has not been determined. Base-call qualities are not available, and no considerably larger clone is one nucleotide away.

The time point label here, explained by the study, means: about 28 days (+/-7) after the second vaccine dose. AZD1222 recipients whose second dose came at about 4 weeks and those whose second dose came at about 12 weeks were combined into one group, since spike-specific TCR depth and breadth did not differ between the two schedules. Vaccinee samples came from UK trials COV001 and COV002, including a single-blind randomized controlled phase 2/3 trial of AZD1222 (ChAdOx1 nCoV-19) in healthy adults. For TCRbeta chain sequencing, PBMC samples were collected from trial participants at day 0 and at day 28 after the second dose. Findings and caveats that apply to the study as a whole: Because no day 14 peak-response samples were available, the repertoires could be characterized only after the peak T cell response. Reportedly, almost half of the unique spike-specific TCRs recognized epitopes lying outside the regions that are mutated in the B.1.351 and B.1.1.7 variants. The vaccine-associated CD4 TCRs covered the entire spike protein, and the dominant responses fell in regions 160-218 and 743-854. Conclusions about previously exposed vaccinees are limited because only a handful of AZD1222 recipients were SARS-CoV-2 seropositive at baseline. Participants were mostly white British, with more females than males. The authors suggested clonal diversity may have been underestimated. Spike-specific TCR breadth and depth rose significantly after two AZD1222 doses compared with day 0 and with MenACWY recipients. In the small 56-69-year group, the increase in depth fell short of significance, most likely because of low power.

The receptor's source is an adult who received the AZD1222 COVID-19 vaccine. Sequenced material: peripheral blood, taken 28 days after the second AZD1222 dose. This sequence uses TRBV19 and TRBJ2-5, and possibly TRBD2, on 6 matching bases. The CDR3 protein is CASSPTSYQETQYF. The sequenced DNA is TGTGCCAGTAGTCCTACTAGCTACCAAGAGACCCAGTACTTC.